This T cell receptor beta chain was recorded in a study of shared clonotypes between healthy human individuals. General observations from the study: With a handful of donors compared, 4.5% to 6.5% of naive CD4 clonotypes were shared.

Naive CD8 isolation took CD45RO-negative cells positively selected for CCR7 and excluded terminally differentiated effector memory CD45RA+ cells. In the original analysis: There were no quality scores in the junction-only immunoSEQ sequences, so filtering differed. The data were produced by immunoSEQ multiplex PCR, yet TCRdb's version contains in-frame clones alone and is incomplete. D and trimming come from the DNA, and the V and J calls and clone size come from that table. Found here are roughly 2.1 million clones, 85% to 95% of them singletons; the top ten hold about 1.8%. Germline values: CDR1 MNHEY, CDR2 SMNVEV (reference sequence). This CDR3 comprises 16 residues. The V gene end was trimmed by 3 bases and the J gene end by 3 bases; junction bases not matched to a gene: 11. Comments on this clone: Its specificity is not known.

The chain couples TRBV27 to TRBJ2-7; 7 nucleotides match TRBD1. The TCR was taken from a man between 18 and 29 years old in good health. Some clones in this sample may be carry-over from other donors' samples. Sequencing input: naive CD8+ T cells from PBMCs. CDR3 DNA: TGTGCCAGCAGTTTCCAACAGGGGCCCGAGGACTACGAGCAGTACTTC. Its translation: CASSFQQGPEDYEQYF.